Following are 23 T cell receptor beta chains from one sample sequenced in a study of T cells after yellow fever vaccination. TCRdb reprocessed the 5' RACE reads with MiXCR, giving one entry per CDR3 protein. The top ten clones hold under 3.5% of a sample with some 240,000 distinct CDR3 sequences, 3% to 4% of them seen once. Source: CD4+ T cells sorted from PBMCs, taken 10 days after the yellow fever booster vaccination. Source of these receptors: a man in his late teens or twenties who received the YFV17D yellow fever vaccine.

This clonotype was observed many times. The chain joins TRBV6-5 to TRBJ2-2; weak D call: TRBD1 (6 bases). The CDR3 is made up of 15 amino acids. V lost 5 bases to trimming and J lost 5 bases, with 15 bases between them. Germline assignment: CDR1 MNHEY and CDR2 SVGAGI. The CDR3 protein is CASSPEGGWTGELFF. DNA for the CDR3: TGTGCCAGCAGTCCTGAAGGGGGTTGGACCGGGGAGCTGTTTTTT.

This clonotype was counted at least ten times. The J gene is TRBJ1-1, the V gene TRBV5-1, with no clear D. The CDR3 totals 13 residues. CDR1 is SGHRS and CDR2 is YFSETQ in the germline V gene. The V end lost 5 bases, the J end lost 1 base, and 9 bases lay between the germline ends. CDR3 nucleotides: TGCGCCAGCAGGCCCCAGGAGAACACTGAAGCTTTCTTT. This sequence encodes CASRPQENTEAFF.

The chain links TRBV10-3 to TRBJ1-3, with D unresolved. In germline, CDR1 is ENHRY, CDR2 SYGVKD. V lost 8 bases to trimming and J lost 4 bases, with 12 bases between them. This CDR3 comprises 13 residues. CDR3 in amino acids: CAIADGGGNTIYF. For the CDR3, the DNA is TGTGCCATCGCGGACGGTGGGGGAAACACCATATATTTT.

This clonotype came up once. This chain links TRBV20-1 with TRBJ2-1; D is undetermined. CDR3 size: 11 residues. The germline gives CDR1 DFQATT, CDR2 SNEGSKA (reference sequence). V shed 6 bases and J shed 10 bases, with 13 bases lying between them. CDR3 nucleotides: TGCAGTGCCACCGACGTTAGGGAGCAGTTCTTC. Amino acids: CSATDVREQFF.

This clonotype was found a few times. The rearrangement joins TRBV19 to TRBJ2-1; 13 bases are shared with TRBD2. Germline trimming cut 5 bases from V and 2 bases from J; bases unmatched to any gene: 3. Germline CDR1 is LNHDA and CDR2 is SQIVND (reference sequence). This CDR3 region has 16 residues. CDR3 region: CASSPGTSGAYNEQFF. For the CDR3, the DNA is TGTGCCAGTAGTCCAGGGACTAGCGGGGCCTACAATGAGCAGTTCTTC.

This clonotype was counted at least ten times. This chain joins TRBV18 and TRBJ1-2, with D possibly being TRBD1 (5 bases). The V gene's germline CDR1 is KGHSH and CDR2 LQKENI. CDR3 length: 15 residues. V was shortened by 3 bases and J by 3 bases, with 14 bases between the two germline ends. The CDR3 nucleotides read TGTGCCAGCTCACCTTCTGACAGAGCCCACTATGGCTACACCTTC. This gives the protein CASSPSDRAHYGYTF. Filled out from reference TRBV18 and TRBJ1-2, the complete variable domain reads NAGVMQNPRHLVRRRGQEARLRCSPMKGHSHVYWYRQLPEEGLKFMVYLQKENIIDESGMPKERFSAEFPKEGPSILRIQQVVRGDSAAYFCASSPSDRAHYGYTFGSGTRLTVV.

There are many counts of this clonotype. An end of the junction does not agree with germline; a read error may underlie this. The chain couples TRBV7-2 to TRBJ2-5; the match to TRBD2 covers 10 bases. This CDR3 contains 14 residues. Per the germline V gene, CDR1 is SGHTA and CDR2 is FQGNSA. The CDR3 sequence is CASSIAGGQETQYF. CDR3 DNA: TGTGCCAGCAGCATAGCGGGGGGACAAGAGACCCAGTACTTC.

This clonotype was observed a few times. V is TRBV5-1 and J is TRBJ2-7, with D tentatively TRBD2 (6 bases). Trimming pared 4 bases from V and 1 base from J, leaving 9 bases between. CDR3 size: 13 residues. The germline V gene has CDR1 SGHRS and CDR2 YFSETQ. The CDR3 DNA reads as TGCGCCAGCAGCGCCGGGACTTCCTACGAGCAGTACTTC. This sequence encodes CASSAGTSYEQYF.

This clonotype was detected many times. V gene TRBV5-1 combines with J gene TRBJ2-7; TRBD1 is a possible D gene (6 bases). Trimming took off 4 bases at V and 6 bases at J, with 23 bases between the two ends. Germline V gives CDR1 SGHRS, CDR2 YFSETQ. The CDR3 totals 16 residues. The CDR3 region is CASSPQLVQGQREQYV. The CDR3 coding sequence is TGCGCCAGCAGCCCCCAACTGGTCCAAGGACAGCGCGAGCAGTACGTC.

This clonotype was seen ten or more times. This chain links TRBV10-3 with TRBJ2-3; TRBD1 aligns across 8 bases. Trimming cost V 6 bases and J 2 bases; bases outside gene matches: 4. Germline V lookup: CDR1 ENHRY, CDR2 SYGVKD. The CDR3 has 14 amino acids. Here the CDR3 DNA reads TGTGCCATCAGCCACAGGGGGATCACAGATACGCAGTATTTT. Its translation: CAISHRGITDTQYF.

In its sample, this clonotype was seen a few times. V usage is TRBV20-1 and J usage is TRBJ1-4; 7 bases align to TRBD1. V was pared by 4 bases and J by 1 base, with 6 bases of the junction left unmatched. The germline gives CDR1 DFQATT, CDR2 SNEGSKA (reference sequence). The CDR3 has 15 amino acids. CDR3 in amino acids: CSAIGGGETNEKLFF. DNA of the CDR3: TGCAGTGCTATTGGAGGGGGCGAAACTAATGAAAAACTGTTTTTT.

This chain uses TRBV28 with TRBJ1-5; D is undetermined. Between the trimmed V and J ends, which lost 10 bases and 5 bases, there was a span of 12 bases. The germline gives CDR1 MDHEN, CDR2 SYDVKM. This CDR3 is 12 amino acids long. CDR3 bases: TGTGCCATCCGGCATATCGATCAGCCCCAGCATTTT. This encodes CAIRHIDQPQHF.

This clonotype was counted ten times or more. The rearrangement joins TRBV5-1 to TRBJ2-1; a weak D match, TRBD2 (5 bases). The V end lost 0 bases, the J end lost 7 bases, and 11 bases lay between the germline ends. Germline V gene data show CDR1 as SGHRS and CDR2 as YFSETQ. The CDR3 has 14 amino acids. CDR3 amino acids: CASSLALASNEQFF. CDR3 nucleotide sequence: TGCGCCAGCAGCTTGGCCCTAGCCAGTAATGAGCAGTTCTTC.

This clonotype was seen repeatedly, ten times or more. The chain is built from TRBV5-1 and TRBJ2-2; no clear D gene. The germline V and J ends were trimmed by 1 base and 0 bases, with 7 bases remaining between them. The CDR3 extends over 15 amino acids. In germline, CDR1 is SGHRS, CDR2 YFSETQ. The CDR3 region has the DNA TGCGCCAGCAGCTTGATAGCCTCGAACACCGGGGAGCTGTTTTTT. This sequence encodes CASSLIASNTGELFF.

This clonotype was detected a few times. This chain uses TRBV7-2 with TRBJ2-1; a weak D match, TRBD1 (6 bases). Trimming pared 3 bases from V and 8 bases from J, leaving 11 bases between. From germline, CDR1 is SGHTA and CDR2 FQGNSA. CDR3 size: 13 residues. The CDR3 spells CASSFSGVDEQFF. The CDR3 region has the DNA TGTGCCAGCAGCTTTTCAGGGGTAGATGAGCAGTTCTTC. Based on the CDR3 plus reference TRBV7-2 and TRBJ2-1, the full variable domain is GAGVSQSPSNKVTEKGKDVELRCDPISGHTALYWYRQSLGQGLEFLIYFQGNSAPDKSGLPSDRFSAERTGGSVSTLTIQRTQQEDSAVYLCASSFSGVDEQFFGPGTRLTVL.

In its sample, this clonotype was seen many times. This chain uses TRBV7-9 with TRBJ1-2; TRBD1 matches 8 bases. Germline V CDR1 and CDR2: SEHNR, FQNEAQ (reference sequence). There are 14 residues in the CDR3. Trimming removed 5 bases from V and 6 bases from J; junction bases left unmatched: 8. This CDR3 reads CASSTSDRADGYTF. The CDR3 DNA sequence: TGTGCCAGCAGCACTTCGGACAGGGCGGATGGCTACACCTTC.

This chain uses TRBV20-1 with TRBJ1-2; no clear D gene. The CDR3 spans 10 residues. Trimming cost V 6 bases and J 3 bases, with 5 bases left between them. Germline CDR1 is DFQATT and CDR2 is SNEGSKA (reference sequence). The CDR3, as DNA: TGCAGTGCCACGGACTATGGCTACACCTTC. Translated: CSATDYGYTF.

This clonotype was seen a handful of times. This chain uses TRBV30 with TRBJ2-1, with D unclear. CDR3 size: 12 residues. Germline V CDR1 and CDR2: GTSNPN, SVGIG (reference sequence). V dropped 0 bases and J dropped 9 bases, with 9 bases sitting between them. The CDR3 sequence is CAWSVGVGEQFF. The CDR3 region has the DNA TGTGCCTGGAGTGTTGGGGTGGGTGAGCAGTTCTTC.

This chain connects TRBV5-1 to TRBJ2-5; 8 bases map to TRBD2. Germline CDR1 SGHRS, CDR2 YFSETQ. The CDR3 spans 13 residues. After removal of 4 bases from V and 5 bases from J, the junction contained 4 bases not matched to a gene. DNA of the CDR3: TGCGCCAGCAGCAAGACTAGCGAGGAGACCCAGTACTTC. This encodes CASSKTSEETQYF.

V gene TRBV5-4 combines with J gene TRBJ2-2, with 9 bases fitting TRBD2. Germline V lookup: CDR1 SGHNT, CDR2 YYREEE (reference sequence). The CDR3 is 15 amino acids. Unmatched junction bases numbered 5, after V lost 2 bases and J lost 6 bases. DNA for the CDR3: TGTGCCAGCAGCTTAGGTAGCGGGGGATCCGGGGAGCTGTTTTTT. Encoded protein: CASSLGSGGSGELFF.

This clonotype was detected ten times or more. The chain employs TRBV5-1 and TRBJ1-2, with TRBD1 as a possible D gene (5 bases). CDR1 SGHRS and CDR2 YFSETQ come from the germline V gene. The CDR3 consists of 15 residues. With 0 bases removed from V and 3 bases from J, the gap between germline ends came to 12 bases. Here the CDR3 DNA reads TGCGCCAGCAGCTTGGGGCAGGGTCCCGACTATGGCTACACCTTC. It yields the protein CASSLGQGPDYGYTF.

This clonotype was seen ten or more times. The chain combines TRBV18 with TRBJ2-3; D perhaps matches TRBD1 (5 bases). Trimming took off 7 bases at V and 0 bases at J, with 11 bases between the two ends. Germline CDR1 KGHSH, CDR2 LQKENI. This CDR3 spans 14 amino acids. Written as DNA, the CDR3 is TGTGCCAGCTTACTACAGGTTAGCACAGATACGCAGTATTTT. Protein product: CASLLQVSTDTQYF.

This clonotype was counted many times. Written as DNA, the CDR3 is TGTGCCTGGAGTGTTGGGGGAGATACGCAGTATTTT. It encodes CAWSVGGDTQYF. V and J are TRBV30 and TRBJ2-3, with D tentatively TRBD1 or TRBD2 (5 bases each). CDR3 length: 12 residues. Trimming took 0 bases from V and 5 from J, leaving 6 bases between them. Germline-derived CDR1 and CDR2 are GTSNPN and SVGIG (reference sequence). The full variable domain, rest sourced from reference TRBV30 and TRBJ2-3, is SQTIHQWPATLVQPVGSPLSLECTVEGTSNPNLYWYRQAAGRGLQLLFYSVGIGQISSEVPQNLSASRPQDRQFILSSKKLLLSDSGFYLCAWSVGGDTQYFGPGTRLTVL.